These 27 T cell receptor beta chains were sequenced from one sample in a study of cytomegalovirus exposure and HLA in healthy donors. PCR involved 60 Vbeta and 13 Jbeta primers. Repertoires were generated with immunoSEQ multiplex PCR, while TCRdb's copy carries only in-frame clones and drops some. The table includes some 190,000 clones, about 81% detected once. Input material: PBMCs. The receptors derive from a man aged 18 to 30 in good health and CMV-seronegative.

This chain joins TRBV5-1 and TRBJ2-7; TRBD1 matches 7 bases. There are 13 residues in the CDR3. V shed 4 bases and J 3 bases; nucleotides not matched to a gene: 4. CDR1 and CDR2 from the germline V gene are SGHRS and YFSETQ. The CDR3 bases are TGCGCCAGCAGCCCCGCAGGGGGCTACGAGCAGTACTTC. Protein sequence: CASSPAGGYEQYF.

This clone was recorded once. This rearrangement joins TRBV7-2 to TRBJ2-7; 7 nucleotides agree with TRBD2. From germline, CDR1 is SGHTA and CDR2 FQGNSA. CDR3 length equals 17 residues. Losses at the gene ends were 1 base for V and 3 bases for J; bases not matched to a gene: 12. Here the CDR3 reads CASSLGPAGASGYEQYF. The CDR3 nucleotides are TGTGCCAGCAGCTTAGGGCCCGCGGGAGCATCCGGCTACGAGCAGTACTTC. Using reference TRBV7-2 and TRBJ2-7 for the parts outside the CDR3, the full variable domain is GAGVSQSPSNKVTEKGKDVELRCDPISGHTALYWYRQSLGQGLEFLIYFQGNSAPDKSGLPSDRFSAERTGGSVSTLTIQRTQQEDSAVYLCASSLGPAGASGYEQYFGPGTRLTVT.

The chain joins TRBV11-2 to TRBJ2-5, with a possible D match to TRBD2 (6 bases). Deletions cut 7 bases from V and 5 bases from J, with 20 bases between. Germline CDR1 and CDR2: SGHAT and FQNNGV. The CDR3 has 15 residues. The CDR3 nucleotides read TGTGCCAGCACCTTCTTTGTAACGGGAGCCGAGACCCAGTACTTC. As protein: CASTFFVTGAETQYF.

V and J are TRBV5-6 and TRBJ1-5; TRBD1 is a possible D gene (5 bases). The germline gives CDR1 SGHDT, CDR2 YYEEEE. This CDR3 contains 17 residues. V was shortened by 3 bases and J by 1 base, with 17 bases between the two germline ends. The CDR3, as DNA: TGTGCCAGCAGCTCGGCGGGACGGCACCCCAGCAATCAGCCCCAGCATTTT. As protein: CASSSAGRHPSNQPQHF.

This chain links TRBV14 with TRBJ2-3, with 9 nucleotides matching TRBD1. This CDR3 is 15 amino acids long. With V trimmed by 7 bases and J by 3 bases, 8 bases remained unmatched. Germline CDR1 is SGHDN and CDR2 is FVKESK. The CDR3 DNA reads TGTGCCAGCACCACAGGGGGCGCGGGTACAGATACGCAGTATTTT. It specifies CASTTGGAGTDTQYF.

The V call is TRBV7-2, the J call TRBJ2-5, with D perhaps being TRBD1 or TRBD2 (6 bases each). With the DNA end fitting TRBJ2-7 better, the J assignment may be wrong. Germline assignment: CDR1 SGHTA and CDR2 FQGNSA. The CDR3 loop spans 16 amino acids. CDR3 in DNA: TGTGCCAGCAGCTTTGGGTACGGGAGAGGGGGCTACGAGCAGTACTTC. Translated: CASSFGYGRGGYEQYF.

The rearrangement uses TRBV18 and TRBJ1-1; 11 bases line up with TRBD1. The germline CDR1 and CDR2 sequences are KGHSH and LQKENI. V lost 5 bases and J lost 4; bases outside the gene matches: 6. This CDR3 has 15 residues. The chain's CDR3 is CASSAQGTGGTEAFF. As DNA, the CDR3 is TGTGCCAGCTCAGCACAGGGGACAGGGGGCACTGAAGCTTTCTTT.

This clone was counted a single time. The chain is built from TRBV9 and TRBJ1-3; 10 bases are shared with TRBD1. The CDR3 loop spans 17 amino acids. Trimming at V came to 4 bases and at J to 7 bases, leaving 14 bases not matched to a gene. Germline lookup yields CDR1 SGDLS and CDR2 YYNGEE. The CDR3 sequence is CASSSSSGTGVMNTIYF. The CDR3 DNA reads TGTGCCAGCAGCTCAAGCTCAGGGACAGGGGTTATGAACACCATATATTTT.

This clone was found once. The chain recombines TRBV7-9 with TRBJ2-3, with D tentatively TRBD1 (5 bases). Germline V gene data show CDR1 as SEHNR and CDR2 as FQNEAQ (reference sequence). V was trimmed by 5 bases and J by 2 bases, leaving 17 bases between them. This CDR3 is 16 amino acids long. CDR3 amino acids: CASSPEWGLVTDTQYF. Written as DNA, the CDR3 is TGTGCCAGCAGCCCCGAGTGGGGCCTGGTCACAGATACGCAGTATTTT.

This chain links TRBV4-3 with TRBJ2-7; 9 bases align to TRBD2. There are 15 residues in the CDR3. The germline CDR1 and CDR2 sequences are LGHNA and YSLEER. The junction had 8 bases not matched to a gene; V was cut back by 4 bases and J by 4 bases. The CDR3 bases are TGCGCCAGCAGCCCCTCCGTAGCGGGGGTTTACGAGCAGTACTTC. Its protein is CASSPSVAGVYEQYF.

The chain combines TRBV7-9 with TRBJ1-2, with 7 bases matching TRBD1. V shed 3 bases and J 5 bases; nucleotides not matched to a gene: 12. The CDR3 has 16 amino acids. The V gene's germline CDR1 is SEHNR and CDR2 FQNEAQ (reference sequence). The CDR3 sequence: CASSLEGDRGLYGYTF. The CDR3 DNA sequence: TGTGCCAGCAGCTTGGAGGGGGACAGAGGGTTGTATGGCTACACCTTC.

The J gene is TRBJ1-5, the V gene TRBV5-5; 9 nucleotides align to TRBD1. The CDR3 has 16 amino acids. The junction had 5 bases not matched to a gene; V was cut back by 4 bases and J by 0 bases. Germline V CDR1 and CDR2: SGHKS, YYEKEE (reference sequence). CDR3: CASSPGTGTSNQPQHF. In DNA, the CDR3 is TGTGCCAGCAGCCCCGGGACAGGGACTAGCAATCAGCCCCAGCATTTT.

The chain has TRBV5-4 and TRBJ2-2; 11 bases agree with TRBD1. With 7 bases clipped from V and 6 bases from J, the junction kept 5 bases outside the gene matches. The CDR3 is made up of 14 amino acids. The germline gives CDR1 SGHNT, CDR2 YYREEE (reference sequence). For the CDR3, the DNA is TGTGCCAGCTGGGACAGGGGGGGATCCGGGGAGCTGTTTTTT. This codes for CASWDRGGSGELFF.

The J gene is TRBJ1-1, the V gene TRBV6-6; D remains unclear. This CDR3 is 14 amino acids long. In germline, CDR1 is MNHNY, CDR2 SVGAGI (reference sequence). Trimming cost V 2 bases and J 1 base, with 8 bases left between them. The CDR3 bases are TGTGCCAGCAGTTACACCACAAGGAACACTGAAGCTTTCTTT. This gives the protein CASSYTTRNTEAFF.

The chain employs TRBV6-4 and TRBJ2-3; 9 bases line up with TRBD2. CDR1 is MRHNA and CDR2 is SNTAGT in the germline V gene. The CDR3 contains 14 residues. V shed 8 bases, J shed 1 base, and the junction held 4 bases outside the gene matches. The CDR3 coding sequence is TGTGCCAGCGCCAGGACTAGCGGCACAGATACGCAGTATTTT. Protein sequence: CASARTSGTDTQYF.

This rearrangement joins TRBV28 to TRBJ2-5; 8 bases agree with TRBD1. V gave up 1 base and J gave up 5 bases; unmatched junction bases: 6. The CDR3 runs to 15 residues. CDR1 MDHEN and CDR2 SYDVKM come from the germline V gene. CDR3 bases: TGTGCCAGCAGTTTATCGGCAGGGGGCCGTGAGACCCAGTACTTC. Translating gives CASSLSAGGRETQYF.

J is TRBJ2-6 and V is TRBV7-8, with D perhaps TRBD2 (5 bases). Trimming pared 4 bases from V and 3 bases from J, leaving 10 bases between. Germline-derived CDR1 and CDR2 are SGHVS and FQNEAQ. This CDR3 is built from 15 residues. This CDR3 is CASSYGGLGANVLTF. The CDR3 nucleotides are TGTGCCAGCAGCTACGGCGGACTTGGGGCCAACGTCCTGACTTTC.

The rearrangement joins TRBV7-9 to TRBJ2-7, with 10 positions matching TRBD1. CDR1 and CDR2 (germline): SEHNR, FQNEAQ (reference sequence). CDR3 length: 16 amino acids. The trim removed 0 bases at V and 1 base at J, leaving 3 bases unmatched. CDR3 amino acids: CASSLATGQGSYEQYF. The CDR3 DNA reads as TGTGCCAGCAGCTTAGCGACGGGACAGGGGTCCTACGAGCAGTACTTC.

The genes are TRBV5-5 and TRBJ2-1; 7 bases align to TRBD1. The germline V gene encodes CDR1 SGHKS and CDR2 YYEKEE (reference sequence). The CDR3 is made up of 16 amino acids. V shed 0 bases and J 4 bases; nucleotides not matched to a gene: 7. The CDR3 DNA follows: TGTGCCAGCAGCTTGGCCTTTATCAGGGGGTACAATGAGCAGTTCTTC. This codes for CASSLAFIRGYNEQFF.

This rearrangement joins TRBV5-1 to TRBJ2-5; 12 nucleotides agree with TRBD2. The J segment lost 4 bases and the V segment lost 4 bases, leaving 2 bases of the junction unmatched. Germline CDR1 reads SGHRS; CDR2 reads YFSETQ. This CDR3 comprises 14 residues. Written as DNA, the CDR3 is TGCGCCAGCAGCCGGACTAGCGGGGTAGAGACCCAGTACTTC. Residues: CASSRTSGVETQYF.

The chain combines TRBV18 with TRBJ2-3; D is perhaps TRBD1 (6 bases). Germline V lookup: CDR1 KGHSH, CDR2 LQKENI. The V end lost 4 bases, the J end lost 5 bases, and 16 bases lay between the germline ends. The CDR3 loop spans 15 amino acids. CDR3 amino acids: CASSQQGGLLDTQYF. The DNA for the CDR3 is TGTGCCAGCTCACAACAGGGTGGTTTGTTAGATACGCAGTATTTT.

The chain employs TRBV11-2 and TRBJ1-6; D is unclear. Germline-derived CDR1 and CDR2 are SGHAT and FQNNGV. V was clipped by 3 bases and J by 7 bases, with 10 bases between them. The CDR3 extends over 14 amino acids. This chain's CDR3 is CASSLVQRNSPLHF. The CDR3 DNA follows: TGTGCCAGCAGCTTGGTACAGAGAAATTCACCCCTCCACTTT.

This chain connects TRBV4-3 to TRBJ1-2; 7 bases line up with TRBD1. The CDR3 extends over 14 amino acids. The ends lost 4 bases at V and 8 bases at J; junction bases unmatched: 10. Per germline, CDR1 LGHNA and CDR2 YSLEER. The CDR3 loop is CASSRAGQEKGYTF. Written as DNA, the CDR3 is TGCGCCAGCAGCCGGGCCGGACAGGAGAAAGGCTACACCTTC.

This clone was seen only a few times. The V gene is TRBV6-5, the J gene TRBJ1-5; D ambiguous. The germline V gene encodes CDR1 MNHEY and CDR2 SVGAGI. Trimming pared 5 bases from V and 9 bases from J, leaving 14 bases between. This CDR3 comprises 13 residues. The CDR3 region has the DNA TGTGCCAGCAGTCTCAGTTTAATTGGGCCCCAGCATTTT. This codes for CASSLSLIGPQHF.

V gene TRBV15 combines with J gene TRBJ1-6; 10 positions agree with TRBD1. The J segment lost 8 bases and the V segment lost 0 bases, leaving 19 bases of the junction unmatched. The CDR3 is made up of 21 amino acids. Germline V gene lookup returns CDR1 LNHNV and CDR2 YYDKDF (reference sequence). The CDR3, as DNA: TGTGCCACCAGCAGAGACCTCTCCGGGACAGGGGCCTCTGCCGGGCATTCACCCCTCCACTTT. Amino acid sequence: CATSRDLSGTGASAGHSPLHF.

The gene calls are TRBV12-5 and TRBJ2-7, with 9 positions matching TRBD1. The CDR3 is 17 residues long. With V trimmed by 0 bases and J by 5 bases, 11 bases remained unmatched. The germline CDR1 and CDR2 sequences are LGHNT and FRNRAP. CDR3 DNA sequence: TGTGCTAGTGGTTTGGTACAGGGACAGGGATTTTACCACGAGCAGTACTTC. This sequence encodes CASGLVQGQGFYHEQYF.

This clone was picked up a small number of times. DNA for the CDR3: TGTGCCAGCAGTGAAGGCCCGGGGGGGGGCGCTGAAGATACGCAGTATTTT. It codes for CASSEGPGGGAEDTQYF. This chain uses TRBV6-1 with TRBJ2-3; 8 bases are shared with TRBD2. After removal of 1 base from V and 5 bases from J, the junction contained 11 bases not matched to a gene. Germline CDR1 reads MNHNS; CDR2 reads SASEGT. The CDR3 extends over 17 amino acids.